This is a list of T cell receptor beta chains from one sample in a study of blood T cell repertoires in COVID-19. Clones were read by immunoSEQ multiplex PCR, and TCRdb kept only the in-frame ones, dropping some. Among 200,000 to 250,000 clones listed, around 80% were seen once. The sequenced material came from peripheral blood. These receptors were collected from a woman at least 80 years old with active or convalescent COVID-19. CDR3s include the opening cysteine and the closing phenylalanine or tryptophan. Fields, in order: V gene, clone size, D gene, J gene, CDR3 DNA, CDR3 protein. The D gene is left open where the match is weak. Size values are once, few and many counts, or a class for expanded clones, and some rows have none.

v_gene: TRBV28; abundance: .; d_gene: .; j_gene: TRBJ1-3; CDR3nt: TGTGCCAGCTCCCAAGAGGTTCGACAGGCCTTGTATGGAAACACCATATATTTT; CDR3aa: CASSQEVRQALYGNTIYF
v_gene: TRBV7-9; abundance: few; d_gene: .; j_gene: TRBJ1-5; CDR3nt: TGTGCCAGCAGCTTAGTCGAGGGTCAGCCCCAGCATTTT; CDR3aa: CASSLVEGQPQHF
v_gene: TRBV4-2; abundance: .; d_gene: TRBD2; j_gene: TRBJ2-5; CDR3nt: TGTGCCAGCAGCCAAGGGACTAGCGGGTCTCAAGAGACCCAGTACTTC; CDR3aa: CASSQGTSGSQETQYF
v_gene: TRBV5-5; abundance: .; d_gene: .; j_gene: TRBJ2-7; CDR3nt: TGTGCCAGCAGCTTTTGGACAGCCGGGGAGCAGTACTTC; CDR3aa: CASSFWTAGEQYF
v_gene: TRBV18; abundance: .; d_gene: .; j_gene: TRBJ1-1; CDR3nt: TGTGCCAGCTCAATAGCAGAGAACACTGAAGCTTTCTTT; CDR3aa: CASSIAENTEAFF
v_gene: TRBV6-1; abundance: .; d_gene: TRBD1; j_gene: TRBJ2-1; CDR3nt: TGTGCCAGCAGGGAAGCTCGGGACAGTGCACGAAGCGAGCAGTTCTTC; CDR3aa: CASREARDSARSEQFF
v_gene: TRBV5-4; abundance: .; d_gene: .; j_gene: TRBJ2-5; CDR3nt: TGTGCCAGCAGGTCCAACCGGGAGACCCAGTACTTC; CDR3aa: CASRSNRETQYF
v_gene: TRBV28; abundance: .; d_gene: .; j_gene: TRBJ1-1; CDR3nt: TGTGCCAGCAGTTTAAGACAGGTGAGGAACACTGAAGCTTTCTTT; CDR3aa: CASSLRQVRNTEAFF
v_gene: TRBV29-1; abundance: .; d_gene: TRBD1; j_gene: TRBJ2-7; CDR3nt: TGCAGCGTTACCGGGACAGCTGCCTACGAGCAGTACTTC; CDR3aa: CSVTGTAAYEQYF
v_gene: TRBV7-3; abundance: .; d_gene: .; j_gene: TRBJ2-2; CDR3nt: TGTGCCAGCAGCCCGAGGGCCACCGGGGAGCTGTTTTTT; CDR3aa: CASSPRATGELFF
v_gene: TRBV5-1; abundance: once; d_gene: TRBD1; j_gene: TRBJ1-3; CDR3nt: TGCGCCAGCAGCCATCAGGGCTGGGGGACAGAGAGCTCTGGAAACACCATATATTTT; CDR3aa: CASSHQGWGTESSGNTIYF
v_gene: TRBV30; abundance: .; d_gene: .; j_gene: TRBJ1-2; CDR3nt: TGTGCCTGGAGCGGGGGTTCCTATGGCTACACCTTC; CDR3aa: CAWSGGSYGYTF
v_gene: TRBV27; abundance: few; d_gene: TRBD1; j_gene: TRBJ1-2; CDR3nt: TGTGCCAGCAGTTTCCGGACAGGGGCGGGCTACACCTTC; CDR3aa: CASSFRTGAGYTF
v_gene: TRBV7-2; abundance: .; d_gene: .; j_gene: TRBJ1-2; CDR3nt: TGTGCCAGCAGCTTAGGACAGCTACTATCCTCCTATGGCTACACCTTC; CDR3aa: CASSLGQLLSSYGYTF
v_gene: TRBV6-5; abundance: .; d_gene: .; j_gene: TRBJ1-1; CDR3nt: TGTGCCAGCAGACCCGGGACAAAGATTGAAGCTTTCTTT; CDR3aa: CASRPGTKIEAFF
v_gene: TRBV7-9; abundance: .; d_gene: TRBD1; j_gene: TRBJ1-1; CDR3nt: TGTGCCAGCAGCGAACAGGGGGGGCTGAACACTGAAGCTTTCTTT; CDR3aa: CASSEQGGLNTEAFF
v_gene: TRBV21-1; abundance: few; d_gene: .; j_gene: TRBJ2-1; CDR3nt: TGTGCCAGCAGCAAAGTCGTCAGATTCTCCTACAATGAGCAGTTCTTC; CDR3aa: CASSKVVRFSYNEQFF
v_gene: TRBV15; abundance: .; d_gene: TRBD1; j_gene: TRBJ2-7; CDR3nt: TGTGCCACCAGCCCTTCCCGGGACAGGGCCTACGAGCAGTACTTC; CDR3aa: CATSPSRDRAYEQYF
v_gene: TRBV19; abundance: .; d_gene: TRBD2; j_gene: TRBJ2-7; CDR3nt: TGTGCCAGTAGTATACTAGCGGGGCCCTACGAGCAGTACTTC; CDR3aa: CASSILAGPYEQYF
v_gene: TRBV19; abundance: .; d_gene: .; j_gene: TRBJ1-2; CDR3nt: TGTGCCAGTAGTTTACCGTACGGGAACTATGGCTACACCTTC; CDR3aa: CASSLPYGNYGYTF
v_gene: TRBV30; abundance: .; d_gene: .; j_gene: TRBJ1-1; CDR3nt: TGTGCCTGGAGTTGGAGGGTAAGGGCTGAAGCTTTCTTT; CDR3aa: CAWSWRVRAEAFF
v_gene: TRBV7-9; abundance: few; d_gene: .; j_gene: TRBJ1-3; CDR3nt: TGTGCCAGCAGCCAGACAGGAGCTGGAAACACCATATATTTT; CDR3aa: CASSQTGAGNTIYF
v_gene: TRBV28; abundance: .; d_gene: TRBD1; j_gene: TRBJ1-2; CDR3nt: TGTGCCAGCAGTTTAACAGGGGGCTATGGCTACACCTTC; CDR3aa: CASSLTGGYGYTF
v_gene: TRBV19; abundance: .; d_gene: TRBD2; j_gene: TRBJ2-1; CDR3nt: TGTGCCAGTAGAAGAGCGGGAAGCTCCTACAATGAGCAGTTCTTC; CDR3aa: CASRRAGSSYNEQFF
v_gene: TRBV7-8; abundance: .; d_gene: .; j_gene: TRBJ2-2; CDR3nt: TGTGCCAGCAGCTTAGAAACGGGACAGAACACCGGGGAGCTGTTTTTT; CDR3aa: CASSLETGQNTGELFF
v_gene: TRBV7-9; abundance: .; d_gene: TRBD1; j_gene: TRBJ2-7; CDR3nt: TGTGCCAGCAGCGCCGGGACAGGGGGCTACGAGCAGTACTTC; CDR3aa: CASSAGTGGYEQYF
v_gene: TRBV5-1; abundance: .; d_gene: .; j_gene: TRBJ1-2; CDR3nt: TGCGCCAGCAGCTTGGGCGGGACCCTGTATGGCTACACCTTC; CDR3aa: CASSLGGTLYGYTF
v_gene: TRBV2; abundance: few; d_gene: TRBD1; j_gene: TRBJ1-5; CDR3nt: TGTGCCAGCAGAAGAGGACAGGGCAGCCAGCCCCAGCATTTT; CDR3aa: CASRRGQGSQPQHF